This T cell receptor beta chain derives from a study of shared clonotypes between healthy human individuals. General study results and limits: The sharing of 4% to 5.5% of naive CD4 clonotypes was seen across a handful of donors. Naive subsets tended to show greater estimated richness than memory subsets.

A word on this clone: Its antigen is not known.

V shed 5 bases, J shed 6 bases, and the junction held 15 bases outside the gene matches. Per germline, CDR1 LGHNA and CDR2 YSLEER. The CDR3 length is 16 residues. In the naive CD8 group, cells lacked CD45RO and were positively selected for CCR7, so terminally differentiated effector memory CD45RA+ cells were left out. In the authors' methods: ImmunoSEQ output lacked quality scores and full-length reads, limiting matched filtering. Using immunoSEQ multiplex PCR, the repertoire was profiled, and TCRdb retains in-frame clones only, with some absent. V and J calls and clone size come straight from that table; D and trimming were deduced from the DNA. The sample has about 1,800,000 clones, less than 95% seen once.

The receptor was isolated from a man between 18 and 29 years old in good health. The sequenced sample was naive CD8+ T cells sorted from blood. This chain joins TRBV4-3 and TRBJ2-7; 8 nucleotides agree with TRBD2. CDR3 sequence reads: CASSADRTSGLREQYF. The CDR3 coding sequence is TGCGCCAGCAGCGCAGATCGTACTAGCGGTCTGCGCGAGCAGTACTTC.